This T cell receptor (beta chain) appears in the sequencing data of a study of blood T cell repertoires in COVID-19. TCRdb's copy holds only in-frame clones and misses some; the assay was immunoSEQ multiplex PCR. The sample records a few hundred thousand clones, roughly 91% being singletons. This CDR3 comprises 17 residues. Germline V gene data show CDR1 as SGHTS and CDR2 as YDEGEE. Trimming removed 4 bases from V and 5 bases from J; junction bases left unmatched: 11. The receptor was isolated from a young woman who had recovered from COVID-19. V is TRBV5-8 and J is TRBJ1-6; 8 positions match TRBD1. Sequenced: PBMCs or T cells enriched from blood (not recorded which). In DNA, the CDR3 is TGTGCCAGCAGCCGTTTGAGGGGGGACAGGAATAATTCACCCCTCCACTTT. Translated: CASSRLRGDRNNSPLHF.